This T cell receptor beta chain was recovered during a study of blood T cells in healthy people across ages. It was with a sample-barcoded 5' primer and a J-beta primer mix that a second PCR of roughly 7 to 12 cycles was run. Each cDNA molecule was tagged by a template-switch adaptor with 12 random nucleotides. TCRdb redid the calling of the 5' RACE reads with MiXCR, one entry per CDR3 protein. The sample shows 600,000 to 1,000,000 distinct CDR3 sequences, 25% of them seen only once. V dropped 2 bases and J dropped 4 bases, with 8 bases sitting between them. CDR3 size: 14 residues. The extraction recovered at least 5 micrograms of total RNA per sample. The same data also went into a second study, on T cells of mothers and their children. That study adds: For related and unrelated pairs alike, thymic selection shapes TCR recombination output similarly.

The rearrangement links TRBV23-1 to TRBJ1-4; no reliable D call. TRBV23-1 has ORF status, its function being uncertain. Sequenced material: blood. This TCR derives from a boy between 10 and 17 years old in good health. In DNA form, the CDR3 reads TGCGCCAGCAGTCAAGGAGGGTATAATGAAAAACTGTTTTTT. Protein product: CASSQGGYNEKLFF.